The 5 T cell receptor beta chains below were found in one sample sequenced in a study of regulatory T cells in long-lasting Graves disease. Both iRepertoire HTBI primers and Arm-PCR of CDR3 regions were used to build the TCR beta libraries. TCRdb independently ran MiXCR on the multiplex PCR reads; one entry per CDR3 protein. The table has over 350,000 distinct CDR3 sequences, 20% to 25% seen once. Described time point: persistent/refractory GD, antithyroid drugs over 5 years with positive TRAb. The TCR library was prepared using RNA isolated from PBMCs. The specimen was peripheral blood mononuclear cells (PBMCs), collected when the disease was refractory, from a patient treated with antithyroid drugs. Source of these receptors: a female donor with Graves disease.

The chain employs TRBV10-3 and TRBJ2-2; D is perhaps TRBD2 (6 bases). CDR3 size: 12 residues. Trimming took off 6 bases at V and 6 bases at J, with 8 bases between the two ends. Germline V gene data show CDR1 as ENHRY and CDR2 as SYGVKD. The CDR3 is CAIRGGAGELFF. CDR3 in DNA: TGTGCCATCAGGGGGGGTGCCGGGGAGCTGTTTTTT.

This clonotype occurred many times. The V and J genes are TRBV6-1 and TRBJ1-2, with D unresolved. This CDR3 has 11 residues. V gave up 6 bases and J gave up 5 bases, with 7 bases separating them. Germline CDR1 and CDR2: MNHNS and SASEGT. CDR3 region: CASSDTYGYTF. CDR3 bases: TGTGCCAGCAGCGACACGTATGGCTACACCTTC.

As concerns this clonotype: This may be a read error, as it is one base from a much larger clone. The chain has TRBV24-1 and TRBJ2-7; 11 nucleotides align to TRBD2. The CDR3 is 15 amino acids. Germline V gene data show CDR1 as KGHDR and CDR2 as SFDVKD. The CDR3 nucleotides are TGTGCCGCCAGTGATTGGGGACTAGCGGCCTACGAGCAGTACTTC. Translated, it gives CAASDWGLAAYEQYF.

This chain links TRBV3-1 with TRBJ2-1, with D perhaps given as TRBD1 or TRBD2 (5 bases each). Germline V lookup: CDR1 LGHDT, CDR2 YNNKEL (reference sequence). Trimming left V 6 bases short and J 3 bases short, with 18 bases between. The CDR3 consists of 16 residues. The CDR3 sequence is CASRNGANNNYNEQFF. The CDR3 nucleotides are TGTGCCAGCAGGAACGGGGCAAATAATAACTACAATGAGCAGTTCTTC.

The chain uses TRBV20-1 and TRBJ2-7, with D uncertain. The germline CDR1 and CDR2 sequences are DFQATT and SNEGSKA (reference sequence). This CDR3 has 12 amino acids. Trimming pared 3 bases from V and 3 bases from J, leaving 9 bases between. This chain's CDR3 is CSASATGYEQYF. DNA of the CDR3: TGCAGTGCTAGTGCTACCGGCTACGAGCAGTACTTC.